Described below is a single T cell receptor (beta chain) sequence and its context. This sample was taken from a study of blood T cell repertoires in COVID-19. About the research overall: Whether acute or convalescent, the COVID-19 samples came from the United States, Italy and Spain. PBMCs, B-cell-depleted T cells, or T cells provided the cDNA or gDNA that made up the material.

In the authors' methods: Reference gene primer amplification gave estimated nucleated cell counts. The method was immunoSEQ multiplex PCR; TCRdb's version includes in-frame clones alone and lacks a portion of them. The D gene and trimming were derived from the DNA, and the V and J assignments and clone size from that table. This sample has 200,000 to 250,000 clones; more than 65% occur once, and the top ten carry around 3.5%. Germline V CDR1 and CDR2: LNHDA, SQIVND (reference sequence). V lost 7 bases to trimming and J lost 7 bases, with 14 bases between them. The CDR3 runs 13 residues. The V call is TRBV19, the J call TRBJ1-5; D unclear. The receptor comes from a woman aged 80 or over with acute or convalescent COVID-19. The sequencing sample was made of peripheral blood. The CDR3 DNA is TGTGCCAGTAAGGCCCAGGAGGAACAGCCCCAGCATTTT. Its protein product is CASKAQEEQPQHF.